The 20 T cell receptor beta chains given below trace back to one sample, sequenced in a study of blood T cell repertoires in COVID-19. TCRdb's table, derived via immunoSEQ multiplex PCR, lists solely in-frame clones and lacks some. This table holds around 100,000 clones, 87% found once. Source material: peripheral blood. Every receptor here comes from a man under 40 in a cohort sampled during active COVID-19.

This chain uses TRBV5-1 with TRBJ2-5, with D possibly matching TRBD1 (6 bases). CDR3 size: 15 residues. Trimming took off 0 bases at V and 3 bases at J, with 12 bases between the two ends. Looked up from germline, CDR1 is SGHRS and CDR2 is YFSETQ. CDR3 region: CASSLAMDSKETQYF. The CDR3 nucleotides read TGCGCCAGCAGCTTGGCCATGGACAGCAAAGAGACCCAGTACTTC. Variable domain in full (rest from reference TRBV5-1 and TRBJ2-5): KAGVTQTPRYLIKTRGQQVTLSCSPISGHRSVSWYQQTPGQGLQFLFEYFSETQRNKGNFPGRFSGRQFSNSRSEMNVSTLELGDSALYLCASSLAMDSKETQYFGPGTRLLVL.

This rearrangement joins TRBV19 to TRBJ1-1; D uncertain. Trimming left V 5 bases short and J 4 bases short, with 20 bases between. This CDR3 region has 16 residues. Germline CDR1 LNHDA, CDR2 SQIVND (reference sequence). CDR3 amino acids: CASSPGGREKGTEAFF. Written as DNA, the CDR3 is TGTGCCAGTAGTCCAGGAGGACGGGAGAAGGGCACTGAAGCTTTCTTT.

The chain is built from TRBV7-9 and TRBJ1-1, with TRBD1 identical over 8 bases. This CDR3 region has 13 residues. Germline assignment: CDR1 SEHNR and CDR2 FQNEAQ (reference sequence). J lost 8 bases, V lost 5 bases, and 7 bases had no gene match. The CDR3 DNA follows: TGTGCCAGCAGCCGACCCTGGACAGGGGAAGCTTTCTTT. Translating it yields CASSRPWTGEAFF. Full variable domain (remainder filled in from reference TRBV7-9 and TRBJ1-1): DTGVSQNPRHKITKRGQNVTFRCDPISEHNRLYWYRQTLGQGPEFLTYFQNEAQLEKSRLLSDRFSAERPKGSFSTLEIQRTEQGDSAMYLCASSRPWTGEAFFGQGTRLTVV.

The CDR3 here is CASSYSGGSYNEQFF. The CDR3 DNA reads as TGTGCCAGCAGTTACAGCGGGGGCTCCTACAATGAGCAGTTCTTC. The rearrangement joins TRBV6-2 or TRBV6-3 to TRBJ2-1; 8 nucleotides line up with TRBD2. Germline lookup yields CDR1 MNHEY and CDR2 SVGEGT. CDR3 size: 15 residues. V lost 2 bases to trimming and J lost 0 bases; unmatched junction nucleotides: 0.

This sequence joins TRBV10-3 and TRBJ2-3; D is unresolved. Germline V gene lookup returns CDR1 ENHRY and CDR2 SYGVKD. CDR3 length equals 14 residues. V lost 0 bases to trimming and J lost 3 bases, with 7 bases between them. CDR3 sequence: CAISESRVTDTQYF. In DNA form, the CDR3 reads TGTGCCATCAGTGAGTCACGGGTTACAGATACGCAGTATTTT.

The chain carries TRBV5-4 and TRBJ2-5; 13 nucleotides agree with TRBD2. V lost 4 bases to trimming and J lost 5 bases; unmatched junction nucleotides: 8. The CDR3 runs 16 residues. Germline V CDR1 and CDR2: SGHNT, YYREEE (reference sequence). CDR3 residues: CASSPQLAGGFETQYF. DNA for the CDR3: TGTGCCAGCAGCCCCCAACTAGCGGGGGGGTTCGAGACCCAGTACTTC.

This clone was seen only a few times. The V call is TRBV5-1, the J call TRBJ2-7; D is uncertain. Germline-derived CDR1 and CDR2 are SGHRS and YFSETQ. The CDR3 totals 14 residues. V was pared by 5 bases and J by 0 bases, with 12 bases between. CDR3 sequence (DNA): TGCGCCAGCAGTGCCGGAGCCGACTCCTACGAGCAGTACTTC. This translates into CASSAGADSYEQYF.

The chain joins TRBV5-8 to TRBJ1-2; tentatively, D is TRBD1 (5 bases). The CDR3 runs 16 residues. Germline V CDR1 and CDR2: SGHTS, YDEGEE. With 1 base removed from V and 1 base from J, the gap between germline ends came to 14 bases. CDR3 protein: CASSLRVTAHNYGYTF. The CDR3 region has the DNA TGTGCCAGCAGCTTGAGGGTGACAGCCCATAACTATGGCTACACCTTC.

The rearrangement uses TRBV5-1 and TRBJ2-7; TRBD2 might be the D (5 bases). The V and J ends lost 4 bases and 4 bases respectively, with 9 bases between them. Germline CDR1 and CDR2: SGHRS and YFSETQ. This CDR3 is 12 amino acids long. The chain's CDR3 is CASSGEGYEQYF. The CDR3 bases are TGCGCCAGCAGCGGCGAGGGTTACGAGCAGTACTTC.

This rearrangement joins TRBV12-5 to TRBJ2-7; 10 bases are shared with TRBD2. The CDR3 is 15 residues long. The V segment lost 7 bases and the J segment 2 bases; nucleotides outside the gene matches: 8. From germline, CDR1 is LGHNT and CDR2 FRNRAP. CDR3 nucleotide sequence: TGTGCTAGTGCCTTCCAGCGGGGGGGACCCTACGAGCAGTACTTC. Translation gives CASAFQRGGPYEQYF.

This rearrangement joins TRBV19 to TRBJ2-2; maybe TRBD1 (5 bases). The V and J ends lost 3 bases and 0 bases respectively, with 8 bases between them. Germline V gene data show CDR1 as LNHDA and CDR2 as SQIVND (reference sequence). The CDR3 sequence is 15 residues long. This CDR3 reads CASSIDRANTGELFF. The CDR3 DNA sequence: TGTGCCAGTAGTATTGACAGAGCGAACACCGGGGAGCTGTTTTTT.

V gene TRBV4-2 combines with J gene TRBJ2-7; no definite D call. V lost 1 base, J lost 5 bases, and 9 bases lay in between. CDR1 is LGHNA and CDR2 is YNFKEQ in the germline V gene. CDR3 length: 13 residues. The CDR3 bases are TGTGCCAGCAGCCAAGGACACCCCAACGAGCAGTACTTC. Its protein is CASSQGHPNEQYF.

The chain couples TRBV5-6 to TRBJ2-7, with 7 bases identical to TRBD1. CDR3 size: 14 residues. CDR1 is SGHDT and CDR2 is YYEEEE in the germline V gene. Trimming at V came to 3 bases and at J to 4 bases, leaving 7 bases not matched to a gene. CDR3 loop: CASSYSGTVYEQYF. The CDR3 DNA follows: TGTGCCAGCAGCTACTCCGGGACAGTTTACGAGCAGTACTTC.

The CDR3, as DNA: TGTGCCAGCAGTAGTAGGGGCCGACAGGGGGTTTCGGCGCCCCTCCACTTT. Residues: CASSSRGRQGVSAPLHF. The gene calls are TRBV27 and TRBJ1-6; 9 bases match TRBD1. CDR3 size: 17 residues. V dropped 5 bases and J dropped 13; count of bases not matched to a gene: 18. Germline V gene lookup returns CDR1 MNHEY and CDR2 SMNVEV (reference sequence).

The chain couples TRBV19 to TRBJ1-6, with 9 bases that match TRBD1. The length of the CDR3 is 14 residues. The V gene end was trimmed by 5 bases and the J gene end by 9 bases; junction bases not matched to a gene: 5. The germline CDR1 and CDR2 sequences are LNHDA and SQIVND (reference sequence). CDR3: CASSPTGGGSPLHF. CDR3 sequence (DNA): TGTGCCAGTAGTCCGACAGGGGGGGGTTCACCCCTCCACTTT. Using reference TRBV19 and TRBJ1-6 for the parts outside the CDR3, the full variable domain is DGGITQSPKYLFRKEGQNVTLSCEQNLNHDAMYWYRQDPGQGLRLIYYSQIVNDFQKGDIAEGYSVSREKKESFPLTVTSAQKNPTAFYLCASSPTGGGSPLHFGNGTRLTVT.

The rearrangement links TRBV10-3 to TRBJ1-3; the match to TRBD1 covers 10 bases. Trimming at V came to 11 bases and at J to 3 bases, leaving 7 bases not matched to a gene. Looked up from germline, CDR1 is ENHRY and CDR2 is SYGVKD. CDR3 length: 14 residues. CDR3 sequence reads: CAVGQGVRGNTIYF. The CDR3 coding sequence is TGTGCCGTAGGACAGGGGGTACGTGGAAACACCATATATTTT.

The chain combines TRBV29-1 with TRBJ2-7; unclear D gene. The V end lost 3 bases, the J end lost 3 bases, and 12 bases lay between the germline ends. Germline-derived CDR1 and CDR2 are SQVTM and ANQGSEA. The CDR3 consists of 13 residues. DNA for the CDR3: TGCAGCGTTGAGTCAGGTGAACTCTACGAGCAGTACTTC. Residues: CSVESGELYEQYF.

The rearrangement uses TRBV28 and TRBJ2-5, with D maybe TRBD2 (7 bases). V was pared by 3 bases and J by 5 bases, with 13 bases between. There are 14 residues in the CDR3. The germline V gene has CDR1 MDHEN and CDR2 SYDVKM. The CDR3 DNA follows: TGTGCCAGCAGTTTGGGGGGGGCGGAGGAGACCCAGTACTTC. Protein sequence: CASSLGGAEETQYF.

Comments on this clone: Distinct nucleotide sequences in the sample also encode this CDR3. The chain is built from TRBV11-2 and TRBJ2-7; TRBD1 matches at 7 bases. Germline V gene lookup returns CDR1 SGHAT and CDR2 FQNNGV. V was clipped by 1 base and J by 2 bases; unmatched bases: 2. The CDR3 has 14 residues. In nucleotides, the CDR3 is TGTGCCAGCAGCTTAGGGCAGGGGGCCTACGAGCAGTACTTC. Amino acid sequence: CASSLGQGAYEQYF.

The chain employs TRBV7-8 and TRBJ2-7; perhaps TRBD1 as D (6 bases). CDR3 length: 14 residues. V dropped 5 bases and J dropped 0 bases, with 11 bases sitting between them. Germline-derived CDR1 and CDR2 are SGHVS and FQNEAQ. The DNA for the CDR3 is TGTGCCAGCAGCCTCCGGGGACACTCCTACGAGCAGTACTTC. This translates into CASSLRGHSYEQYF.